The 28 T cell receptor beta chains below come from one sample, sequenced in a study of cytomegalovirus exposure and HLA in healthy donors. Use of 60 Vbeta and 13 Jbeta primers characterized the PCR. Clones were sequenced by immunoSEQ multiplex PCR, and TCRdb holds only the in-frame ones, with some missing. The table shows over 100,000 clones, with 78% occurring only once. Sequenced input: PBMCs. Receptor source: a woman in her thirties in good health and CMV-seropositive.

CDR3 coding DNA: TGTGCCAGCGGGCGAATAGCGGGAAACTCCTACAATGAGCAGTTCTTC. Its translation: CASGRIAGNSYNEQFF. The genes are TRBV19 and TRBJ2-1; 8 bases are a match to TRBD2. Per the germline V gene, CDR1 is LNHDA and CDR2 is SQIVND (reference sequence). The junction had 10 bases not matched to a gene; V was cut back by 9 bases and J by 0 bases. The CDR3 has 16 amino acids.

This clone occurred once. Its ends do not fully match the called genes, so a read error is possible. Distinct nucleotide sequences in the sample also encode this CDR3. The genes are TRBV28 and TRBJ2-7; 14 bases are a match to TRBD2. Germline CDR1 and CDR2: MDHEN and SYDVKM. This CDR3 has 15 residues. Here the CDR3 reads CASSGLAGGRYEQYF. The CDR3 DNA sequence: TGCGCCAGCAGTGGACTAGCGGGGGGACGGTACGAGCAGTACTTC.

This sequence joins TRBV19 and TRBJ2-3, with 7 bases lining up with TRBD2. The CDR3 has 18 amino acids. The germline V gene encodes CDR1 LNHDA and CDR2 SQIVND (reference sequence). Trimming removed 2 bases from V and 3 bases from J; junction bases left unmatched: 14. As DNA, the CDR3 is TGTGCCAGTAGTATAATGGGGAGTAGGTCGGGGGGAACAGATACGCAGTATTTT. Encoded protein: CASSIMGSRSGGTDTQYF.

This rearrangement joins TRBV21-1 to TRBJ2-3; the D segment call TRBD2 is taken from the table without a DNA check. TRBV21-1 is a pseudogene. The CDR3 loop spans 17 amino acids. The CDR3 DNA reads as TGTGCCAGCAGCAAAGACGGGGACGGAGGGGACGCAGATACGCAGTATTTT. Translated: CASSKDGDGGDADTQYF.

There are many counts of this clone. Other DNA sequences within the sample encode an identical CDR3. J is TRBJ1-1 and V is TRBV6-5, with D uncertain. This CDR3 region has 15 residues. CDR1 and CDR2 from the germline V gene are MNHEY and SVGAGI. V was clipped by 0 bases and J by 0 bases, with 8 bases between them. The CDR3 spells CASSYSTRLNTEAFF. The CDR3 DNA is TGTGCCAGCAGTTACTCGACCAGGTTGAACACTGAAGCTTTCTTT.

The chain has TRBV2 and TRBJ1-2, with 8 bases lining up with TRBD1. The length of the CDR3 is 13 residues. Losses at the gene ends were 5 bases for V and 6 bases for J; bases not matched to a gene: 5. The germline V gene encodes CDR1 SNHLY and CDR2 FYNNEI. CDR3 protein: CASSRTGRDGYTF. In DNA, the CDR3 is TGTGCCAGCAGTCGGACAGGGCGTGATGGCTACACCTTC.

The chain links TRBV30 to TRBJ2-7; D not resolved. The CDR3 runs to 13 residues. Germline-derived CDR1 and CDR2 are GTSNPN and SVGIG (reference sequence). V was shortened by 1 base and J by 5 bases, with 12 bases between the two germline ends. The CDR3 nucleotides are TGTGCCTGGAGTGCAGAGGATCTACACGAGCAGTACTTC. It is translated as CAWSAEDLHEQYF.

A single count supports this clone. The V call is TRBV19, the J call TRBJ2-3, with TRBD2 matching 8 bases. J was trimmed by 1 base and V by 6 bases; bases with no gene match: 3. Germline CDR1 reads LNHDA; CDR2 reads SQIVND (reference sequence). The CDR3 runs to 14 residues. The CDR3 sequence is CASSGLAGTDTQYF. The CDR3 nucleotides are TGTGCCAGTAGCGGACTAGCTGGCACAGATACGCAGTATTTT.

The rearrangement links TRBV7-2 to TRBJ1-2; 12 positions agree with TRBD1. V gave up 2 bases and J gave up 1 base; unmatched junction bases: 5. The length of the CDR3 is 17 residues. The germline V gene encodes CDR1 SGHTA and CDR2 FQGNSA. CDR3 sequence (DNA): TGTGCCAGCAGCTTAACGGGACAGGGGGCAATTAACTATGGCTACACCTTC. It encodes CASSLTGQGAINYGYTF.

The chain is built from TRBV11-2 and TRBJ2-1; 7 bases match TRBD1. This CDR3 is 16 amino acids long. J gave up 4 bases and V 3 bases, and 9 bases lay outside the gene matches. Germline lookup yields CDR1 SGHAT and CDR2 FQNNGV. This CDR3 reads CASSFLRPGGYNEQFF. The CDR3 DNA sequence: TGTGCCAGCAGCTTTTTAAGGCCAGGGGGTTACAATGAGCAGTTCTTC.

This clone has more than one count but fewer than ten. The rearrangement links TRBV6-1 to TRBJ2-3, with a weak D call TRBD2 (5 bases). Trimming took 1 base from V and 2 from J, leaving 10 bases between them. Germline V gives CDR1 MNHNS, CDR2 SASEGT. The CDR3 sequence is 15 residues long. Here the CDR3 reads CASSEGTGTTDTQYF. In DNA, the CDR3 is TGTGCCAGCAGTGAAGGGACGGGAACCACAGATACGCAGTATTTT.

The chain joins TRBV5-6 to TRBJ1-5; tentatively, D is TRBD1 (5 bases). V lost 4 bases and J 7 bases, leaving 18 bases between the germline ends. Germline CDR1 is SGHDT and CDR2 is YYEEEE. The CDR3 sequence is 15 residues long. The CDR3 sequence is CASSPWAGDVQPQHF. The CDR3 DNA is TGTGCCAGCAGCCCGTGGGCGGGGGACGTACAGCCCCAGCATTTT.

In this sample, this clone turned up a few times. This rearrangement joins TRBV5-6 to TRBJ2-6; D is ambiguous. The CDR3 consists of 14 residues. With 6 bases removed from V and 3 bases from J, the gap between germline ends came to 10 bases. Per germline, CDR1 SGHDT and CDR2 YYEEEE. The CDR3 here is CASKYSGGANVLTF. The DNA for the CDR3 is TGTGCCAGCAAGTACTCTGGTGGGGCCAACGTCCTGACTTTC.

V gene TRBV6-5 combines with J gene TRBJ1-1; D call uncertain. The length of the CDR3 is 14 residues. In germline, CDR1 is MNHEY, CDR2 SVGAGI. Trimming cost V 3 bases and J 0 bases, with 8 bases left between them. The chain's CDR3 is CASSYGSMNTEAFF. The CDR3 DNA reads as TGTGCCAGCAGTTATGGGAGTATGAACACTGAAGCTTTCTTT.

The chain recombines TRBV6-5 with TRBJ2-1; TRBD1 is a possible D gene (6 bases). The CDR3 is 15 amino acids. V was cut by 2 bases and J by 0 bases, with 8 bases left in between. Germline V gives CDR1 MNHEY, CDR2 SVGAGI. CDR3 region: CASSYDRSSYNEQFF. CDR3 bases: TGTGCCAGCAGTTACGACAGGAGCTCCTACAATGAGCAGTTCTTC.

A few counts support this clone. J is TRBJ1-4 and V is TRBV5-1; 10 nucleotides match TRBD1. The V gene's germline CDR1 is SGHRS and CDR2 YFSETQ. V was clipped by 5 bases and J by 6 bases; unmatched bases: 4. CDR3 size: 14 residues. The CDR3 protein is CASRSGTGDEKLFF. The CDR3 bases are TGCGCCAGCAGATCCGGGACAGGGGATGAAAAACTGTTTTTT.

The chain has TRBV28 and TRBJ1-5, with D possibly being TRBD1 (6 bases). The CDR3 consists of 15 residues. Germline CDR1 and CDR2: MDHEN and SYDVKM. The V end was cut by 10 bases, the J end by 4 bases, with 20 bases between. CDR3 in amino acids: CATNRPGHFNQPQHF. CDR3 nucleotides: TGTGCCACGAATCGTCCGGGACATTTTAATCAGCCCCAGCATTTT.

This chain joins TRBV20-1 and TRBJ1-1; the D is unclear. From germline, CDR1 is DFQATT and CDR2 SNEGSKA (reference sequence). CDR3 length: 11 amino acids. Trimming took off 5 bases at V and 7 bases at J, with 11 bases between the two ends. Here the CDR3 reads CSAPRLYEAFF. As DNA, the CDR3 is TGCAGTGCTCCCCGACTGTATGAAGCTTTCTTT.

The chain has TRBV5-6 and TRBJ1-3; D uncertain. The V end lost 4 bases, the J end lost 5 bases, and 16 bases lay between the germline ends. The germline V gene encodes CDR1 SGHDT and CDR2 YYEEEE. There are 15 residues in the CDR3. Here the CDR3 reads CASSQERAGRNTIYF. As DNA, the CDR3 is TGTGCCAGCAGCCAGGAGAGGGCAGGTCGAAACACCATATATTTT.

A few counts support this clone. Here the CDR3 reads CASNTGSRIDEQFF. CDR3 DNA: TGCGCCAGCAACACAGGGTCTCGGATTGATGAGCAGTTCTTC. V usage is TRBV10-1 and J usage is TRBJ2-1; D may be TRBD1 (6 bases). In germline, CDR1 is WNHNN, CDR2 SYGVQD (reference sequence). The CDR3 is made up of 14 amino acids. Deletions cut 7 bases from V and 8 bases from J, with 18 bases between.

This chain joins TRBV30 and TRBJ2-4; D gene ambiguous. CDR3 length equals 17 residues. Between the trimmed V and J ends, which lost 1 base and 1 base, there was a span of 17 bases. The germline V gene encodes CDR1 GTSNPN and CDR2 SVGIG (reference sequence). The CDR3 nucleotides read TGTGCCTGGAGTGCTGTCGCTAGGATCATGGCCAAAAACATTCAGTACTTC. Its translation is CAWSAVARIMAKNIQYF. Together with reference TRBV30 and TRBJ2-4, the CDR3 gives the full variable domain: SQTIHQWPATLVQPVGSPLSLECTVEGTSNPNLYWYRQAAGRGLQLLFYSVGIGQISSEVPQNLSASRPQDRQFILSSKKLLLSDSGFYLCAWSAVARIMAKNIQYFGAGTRLSVL.

This clone was seen only a few times. V usage is TRBV2 and J usage is TRBJ2-1, with D perhaps TRBD2 (6 bases). In germline, CDR1 is SNHLY, CDR2 FYNNEI. V dropped 8 bases and J dropped 5 bases, with 13 bases sitting between them. The CDR3 runs 13 residues. The CDR3 DNA reads TGTGCCAGCCTGGCGGGGAAACACAATGAGCAGTTCTTC. Translation gives CASLAGKHNEQFF.

The V gene is TRBV5-6, the J gene TRBJ2-7; no reliable D call. CDR3 size: 13 residues. Germline V gene sequence: CDR1 SGHDT, CDR2 YYEEEE. The V gene lost 6 bases and the J gene lost 3 bases, with 13 bases spanning the gap. DNA of the CDR3: TGTGCCAGCACCCGAACAAGTTACTACGAGCAGTACTTC. Protein sequence: CASTRTSYYEQYF.

This sequence joins TRBV28 and TRBJ2-1; 8 bases are a match to TRBD2. Per the germline V gene, CDR1 is MDHEN and CDR2 is SYDVKM. The CDR3 length is 17 residues. The ends lost 5 bases at V and 2 bases at J; junction bases unmatched: 11. CDR3 coding DNA: TGTGCCAGCAGTCCGCAGTCGGGGGGGCTCCCCTACAATGAGCAGTTCTTC. It codes for CASSPQSGGLPYNEQFF.

This clone was picked up a small number of times. This sequence joins TRBV7-3 and TRBJ2-7; D not resolved. Germline V CDR1 and CDR2: SGHTA, FQGTGA. The V and J ends lost 5 bases and 3 bases respectively, with 5 bases between them. This CDR3 is 11 amino acids long. The DNA of the CDR3 is TGTGCCAGCAGCCCTTACTACGAGCAGTACTTC. Translation gives CASSPYYEQYF.

V and J are TRBV18 and TRBJ2-7, with TRBD1 matching 7 bases. The germline gives CDR1 KGHSH, CDR2 LQKENI. This CDR3 has 13 amino acids. V was pared by 3 bases and J by 6 bases, with 5 bases of the junction left unmatched. DNA of the CDR3: TGTGCCAGCTCACCTGGGACAGCCGCCGAGCAGTACTTC. Protein sequence: CASSPGTAAEQYF.

The chain is built from TRBV19 and TRBJ2-3; D may be TRBD1 (5 bases). CDR3 length: 13 amino acids. V was cut by 4 bases and J by 3 bases, with 8 bases left in between. Germline assignment: CDR1 LNHDA and CDR2 SQIVND (reference sequence). The CDR3 here is CASSNRQTDTQYF. In DNA form, the CDR3 reads TGTGCCAGTAGTAATCGACAGACAGATACGCAGTATTTT.

This clone was recorded a few times. The chain couples TRBV28 to TRBJ2-7; possible D gene TRBD2, 6 bases. This CDR3 region has 14 residues. Between the trimmed V and J ends, which lost 6 bases and 6 bases, there was a span of 18 bases. The germline gives CDR1 MDHEN, CDR2 SYDVKM. The CDR3 DNA is TGTGCCAGCAGCGGTAGGCTGACGGAGGGCGAGCAGTACTTC. Its translation: CASSGRLTEGEQYF.